Below are 15 T cell receptor beta chains sequenced from a single sample in a study of patients and donors after allogeneic stem cell transplantation. TCRdb reprocessed the RT-PCR reads with MiXCR, giving one entry per CDR3 protein. This sample carries tens of thousands of distinct CDR3 sequences, roughly a third of them seen once, and the ten largest clones take around 76%. The sequencing input was blood, either unsorted or a sorted T cell fraction (not recorded which). These receptors were collected from a human donor who was either an allogeneic HSCT recipient or a stem cell or donor lymphocyte infusion donor (not recorded which). It is not recorded whose cells these are; they may come from a transplant donor.

CDR3 loop: CSAREAEGFSEKLFF. CDR3 bases: TGCAGTGCTAGAGAAGCGGAGGGGTTTAGTGAAAAACTGTTTTTT. The chain uses TRBV20-1 and TRBJ1-4; D is possibly TRBD1 (5 bases). Germline loops: CDR1 DFQATT, CDR2 SNEGSKA (reference sequence). Trimming removed 0 bases from V and 7 bases from J, with 15 bases in between. This CDR3 is 15 amino acids long.

This clonotype appeared a few times. The genes are TRBV20-1 and TRBJ2-1; 12 nucleotides line up with TRBD2. The germline CDR1 and CDR2 sequences are DFQATT and SNEGSKA (reference sequence). The CDR3 is 14 residues long. After removal of 6 bases from V and 8 bases from J, the junction contained 8 bases not matched to a gene. CDR3 sequence reads: CSAETSGRFHEQFF. CDR3 in DNA: TGCAGTGCAGAGACTAGCGGGAGATTCCATGAGCAGTTCTTC.

This chain links TRBV29-1 with TRBJ2-5; either TRBD1 or TRBD2 may fit D (5 bases each). The germline gives CDR1 SQVTM, CDR2 ANQGSEA. The CDR3 is 14 amino acids. V lost 3 bases and J lost 2, with 13 bases in between. The CDR3 here is CSVDNRGGQETQYF. Here the CDR3 DNA reads TGCAGCGTTGATAATCGGGGCGGGCAAGAGACCCAGTACTTC.

The chain links TRBV12-3 or TRBV12-4 to TRBJ1-5; D is unclear. Trimming pared 6 bases from V and 0 bases from J, leaving 3 bases between. The CDR3 is 12 amino acids. The CDR3 DNA reads TGTGCCAGCAGGGATAGCAATCAGCCCCAGCATTTT. Residues: CASRDSNQPQHF.

The chain recombines TRBV7-9 with TRBJ2-3, with D hard to call. Deletions cut 1 base from V and 9 bases from J, with 8 bases between. CDR3 length: 12 residues. CDR1 and CDR2 (germline): SEHNR, FQNEAQ (reference sequence). CDR3 coding DNA: TGTGCCAGCAGCTTAGGTCACTACACGCAGTATTTT. Protein: CASSLGHYTQYF.

The V and J genes are TRBV29-1 and TRBJ1-2, with 8 bases matching TRBD1. Germline V gene lookup returns CDR1 SQVTM and CDR2 ANQGSEA. The CDR3 sequence is 13 residues long. Trimming cost V 4 bases and J 6 bases; bases outside gene matches: 7. DNA of the CDR3: TGCAGCGTTGCCTTCACAGGGGGACATGGCTACACCTTC. Its translation: CSVAFTGGHGYTF.

The chain links TRBV7-3 to TRBJ2-1, with TRBD1 identical over 7 bases. V dropped 1 base and J dropped 3; count of bases not matched to a gene: 3. The germline V gene has CDR1 SGHTA and CDR2 FQGTGA. The length of the CDR3 is 15 residues. The CDR3 reads CASSLRGGFYNEQFF. The CDR3, as DNA: TGTGCCAGCAGCTTAAGAGGGGGCTTCTACAATGAGCAGTTCTTC. The full variable domain, completed using reference TRBV7-3 and TRBJ2-1, is GAGVSQTPSNKVTEKGKYVELRCDPISGHTALYWYRQSLGQGPEFLIYFQGTGAADDSGLPNDRFFAVRPEGSVSTLKIQRTERGDSAVYLCASSLRGGFYNEQFFGPGTRLTVL.

This clonotype was seen a handful of times. The V gene is TRBV2, the J gene TRBJ1-5, with a tentative D call TRBD1 (6 bases). From germline, CDR1 is SNHLY and CDR2 FYNNEI. The CDR3 is 12 residues long. Deletions cut 7 bases from V and 5 bases from J, with 9 bases between. DNA for the CDR3: TGTGCCAGCACCGCAGGGGATCAGCCCCAGCATTTT. This translates into CASTAGDQPQHF.

A few counts support this clonotype. The chain employs TRBV5-1 and TRBJ2-3; TRBD2 matches 9 bases. V lost 5 bases, J lost 2 bases, and 12 bases stayed unmatched. Germline CDR1 is SGHRS and CDR2 is YFSETQ. The CDR3 sequence is 17 residues long. In DNA, the CDR3 is TGCGCCAGCAGTCATAGCGGGAGAACCCCTTTCACAGATACGCAGTATTTT. This translates into CASSHSGRTPFTDTQYF.

V usage is TRBV20-1 and J usage is TRBJ1-1; TRBD1 matches 7 bases. V shed 3 bases and J 6 bases; nucleotides not matched to a gene: 10. There are 14 residues in the CDR3. Germline CDR1 is DFQATT and CDR2 is SNEGSKA (reference sequence). As DNA, the CDR3 is TGCAGTGCTAGCTCTATACCCACAGGGGCTGAAGCTTTCTTT. This codes for CSASSIPTGAEAFF.

This chain connects TRBV20-1 to TRBJ2-3, with 7 bases fitting TRBD2. Germline V gene sequence: CDR1 DFQATT, CDR2 SNEGSKA (reference sequence). This CDR3 spans 16 amino acids. The J segment lost 0 bases and the V segment lost 0 bases, leaving 6 bases of the junction unmatched. In DNA, the CDR3 is TGCAGTGCTAGAGATCTCCTTAGCGGGAGCACAGATACGCAGTATTTT. Translated: CSARDLLSGSTDTQYF.

The chain uses TRBV5-8 and TRBJ2-6; D is uncertain. Trimming shortened V by 1 base and J by 4 bases, and 9 bases separated the two germline ends. The CDR3 extends over 15 amino acids. CDR1 is SGHTS, CDR2 YDEGEE, per germline. The CDR3 here is CASSLWQRGANVLTF. DNA of the CDR3: TGTGCCAGCAGCTTGTGGCAGCGCGGGGCCAACGTCCTGACTTTC.

V gene TRBV6-5 combines with J gene TRBJ2-2; 7 nucleotides agree with TRBD2. The V and J ends lost 7 bases and 1 base, in that order; junction bases with no gene match: 3. The CDR3 sequence is 14 residues long. CDR1 and CDR2 from the germline V gene are MNHEY and SVGAGI. CDR3 protein: CASMASGNTGELFF. DNA of the CDR3: TGTGCCAGCATGGCTAGCGGGAACACCGGGGAGCTGTTTTTT.

The chain has TRBV5-1 and TRBJ2-5, with 11 positions matching TRBD2. The CDR3 is made up of 15 amino acids. Trimming took 1 base from V and 5 from J; bases not matched to a gene: 4. Germline CDR1 reads SGHRS; CDR2 reads YFSETQ. The CDR3 is CASSLFTSGSETQYF. The CDR3 coding sequence is TGCGCCAGCAGCTTGTTTACTAGCGGGAGTGAGACCCAGTACTTC.

The chain couples TRBV5-5 to TRBJ1-1; D not certain. Between the trimmed V and J ends, which lost 2 bases and 4 bases, there was a span of 9 bases. The CDR3 has 13 residues. Germline V CDR1 and CDR2: SGHKS, YYEKEE (reference sequence). CDR3 coding DNA: TGTGCCAGCAGCTTCGCGGGGTCCACTGAAGCTTTCTTT. It encodes CASSFAGSTEAFF.